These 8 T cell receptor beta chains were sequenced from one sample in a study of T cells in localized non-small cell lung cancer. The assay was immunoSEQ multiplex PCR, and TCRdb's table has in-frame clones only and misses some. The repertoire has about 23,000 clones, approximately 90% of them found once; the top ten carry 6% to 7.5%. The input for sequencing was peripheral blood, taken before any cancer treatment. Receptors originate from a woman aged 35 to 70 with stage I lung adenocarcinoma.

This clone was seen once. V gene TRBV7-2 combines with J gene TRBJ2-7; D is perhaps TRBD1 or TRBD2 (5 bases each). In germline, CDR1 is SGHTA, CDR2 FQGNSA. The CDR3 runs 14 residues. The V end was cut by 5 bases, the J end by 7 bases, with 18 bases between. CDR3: CASSLTTGPFEQYF. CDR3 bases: TGTGCCAGCAGCCTAACGACGGGGCCTTTTGAGCAGTACTTC.

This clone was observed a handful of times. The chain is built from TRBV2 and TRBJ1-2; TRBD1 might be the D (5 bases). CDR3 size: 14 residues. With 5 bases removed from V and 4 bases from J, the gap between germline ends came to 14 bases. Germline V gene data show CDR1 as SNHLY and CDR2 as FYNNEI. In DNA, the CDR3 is TGTGCCAGCAGTTCGCAGGGAGGTATCTATGGCTACACCTTC. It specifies CASSSQGGIYGYTF.

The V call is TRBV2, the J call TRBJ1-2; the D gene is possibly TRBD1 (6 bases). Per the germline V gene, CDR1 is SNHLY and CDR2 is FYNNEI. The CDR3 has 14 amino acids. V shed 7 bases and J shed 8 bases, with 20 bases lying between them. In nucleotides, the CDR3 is TGTGCCAGCAAAGGGGGGTCCTTAACTATGGGCTACACCTTC. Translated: CASKGGSLTMGYTF.

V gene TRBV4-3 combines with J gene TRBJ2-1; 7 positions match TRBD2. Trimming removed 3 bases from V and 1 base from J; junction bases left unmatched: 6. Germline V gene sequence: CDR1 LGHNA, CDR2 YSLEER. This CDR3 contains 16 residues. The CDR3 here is CASSHPLAASYNEQFF. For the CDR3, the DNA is TGCGCCAGCAGCCACCCTCTAGCGGCTTCCTACAATGAGCAGTTCTTC.

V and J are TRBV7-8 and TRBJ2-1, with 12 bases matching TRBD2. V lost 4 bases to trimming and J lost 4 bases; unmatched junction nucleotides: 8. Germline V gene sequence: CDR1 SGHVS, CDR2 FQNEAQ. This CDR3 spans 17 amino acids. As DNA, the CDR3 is TGTGCCAGCAGCTCCCGACTAGCGGGAGTGTCATACAATGAGCAGTTCTTC. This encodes CASSSRLAGVSYNEQFF.

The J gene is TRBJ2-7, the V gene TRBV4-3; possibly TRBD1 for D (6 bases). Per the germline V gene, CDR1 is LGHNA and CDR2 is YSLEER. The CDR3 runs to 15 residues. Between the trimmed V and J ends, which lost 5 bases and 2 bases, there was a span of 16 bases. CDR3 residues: CASSFGLQGTYEQYF. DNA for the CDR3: TGCGCCAGCAGCTTTGGGTTACAGGGCACCTACGAGCAGTACTTC.

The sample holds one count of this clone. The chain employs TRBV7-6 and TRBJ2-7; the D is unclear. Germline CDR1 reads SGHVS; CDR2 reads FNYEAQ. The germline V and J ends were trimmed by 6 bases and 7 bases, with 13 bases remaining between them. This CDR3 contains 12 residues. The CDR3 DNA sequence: TGTGCCAGCAGTAGGAATACGGGTGAGCAGTACTTC. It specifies CASSRNTGEQYF.

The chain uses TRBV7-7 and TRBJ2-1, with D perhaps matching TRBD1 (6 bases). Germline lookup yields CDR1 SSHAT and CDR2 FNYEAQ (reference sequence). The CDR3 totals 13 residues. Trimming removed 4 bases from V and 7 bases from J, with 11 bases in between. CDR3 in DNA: TGTGCCAGCAGCTCCGGACAGCTAAATGAGCAGTTCTTC. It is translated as CASSSGQLNEQFF.